This T cell receptor beta chain was recorded in a study of shared clonotypes between healthy human individuals. Germline CDR1 and CDR2: MNHEY and SMNVEV (reference sequence). The CDR3 sequence is 13 residues long. Trimming pared 6 bases from V and 6 bases from J, leaving 15 bases between. Selected positively for CCR7 and CD45RO-negative, naive CD8 cells excluded terminally differentiated effector memory CD45RA+ cells. TCRdb's table, derived via immunoSEQ multiplex PCR, lists solely in-frame clones and lacks some. Among millions of clones listed, about 92% were seen once. This clone was found once. The gene calls are TRBV27 and TRBJ2-7; no definite D call. Specimen: naive CD8+ T cells from PBMCs. This receptor was taken from a young man in good health. Some clones in this sample may be carry-over from other donors' samples. The CDR3 sequence is CASSLSSTGEQYF. DNA of the CDR3: TGTGCCAGCAGCCTAAGCTCGACGGGCGAGCAGTACTTC.